This T cell receptor beta chain is from a study of shared clonotypes between healthy human individuals. Study context: Three plates each covered CD4 naive and memory; CD8 naive two, CD8 memory one.

Naive CD8 cells lacked CD45RO, underwent positive selection for CCR7 and left out terminally differentiated effector memory CD45RA+ cells. Every subset had its genomic DNA shared out evenly among several immunoSEQ plates. TCRdb's copy holds only in-frame clones and misses some; the assay was immunoSEQ multiplex PCR. The sample gives about 1,800,000 clones, just under 95% of which show up once; roughly 1.2% is in the top ten. V shed 4 bases and J 3 bases; nucleotides not matched to a gene: 6. This CDR3 contains 15 residues. Germline CDR1 is MNHEY and CDR2 is SVGAGI. The TCR sequence derives from a man aged 18 to 30 in good health. The genes are TRBV6-5 and TRBJ1-1; 9 bases match TRBD1. The sample consisted of naive CD8+ T cells sorted from blood. CDR3 sequence reads: CASSSPGTGHTEAFF. CDR3 in DNA: TGTGCCAGCAGTTCCCCGGGGACAGGGCACACTGAAGCTTTCTTT.